The clone carrying this T cell receptor (beta chain) was detected only a few times. In the original workflow: Reference gene primer amplification yielded estimated nucleated cell counts. Measured with immunoSEQ multiplex PCR; TCRdb has only the in-frame clones, and not every one. V, J and clone size reflect that table, while D and trimming were determined from the DNA. This table holds about 200,000 clones, 80% to 90% found once. This sample stems from a study of blood T cell repertoires in COVID-19. About the study: Sources were T cells, B-cell-depleted T cells, or PBMCs; the material itself was cDNA or gDNA.

Germline V gives CDR1 WNHNN, CDR2 SYGVQD (reference sequence). The CDR3 consists of 14 residues. The junction had 4 bases not matched to a gene; V was cut back by 2 bases and J by 7 bases. The chain couples TRBV10-1 to TRBJ2-2; 7 positions agree with TRBD1. Sequencing was performed on peripheral blood. This clonotype originated in a human donor in a cohort sampled during active COVID-19. The CDR3 loop is CASSEDRVIGELFF. In nucleotides, the CDR3 is TGCGCCAGCAGTGAGGACAGGGTGATCGGGGAGCTGTTTTTT.